The 5 T cell receptor beta chains below were found in one sample sequenced in a study of blood T cell repertoires in COVID-19. Sequenced by immunoSEQ multiplex PCR; TCRdb stores in-frame clones only, minus some. Of 40,000 to 50,000 clones in the sample, about 88% were seen once. The sample taken for sequencing was PBMCs or T cells enriched from blood (not recorded which). These receptor sequences come from a woman in her forties or fifties who had recovered from COVID-19.

CDR3 in amino acids: CATSIRAGELFF. CDR3 DNA: TGTGCCACCTCGATTCGGGCCGGGGAGCTGTTTTTT. The rearrangement joins TRBV24-1 to TRBJ2-2; the D is unclear. CDR1 and CDR2 from the germline V gene are KGHDR and SFDVKD. CDR3 length: 12 amino acids. Trimming shortened V by 9 bases and J by 6 bases, and 10 bases separated the two germline ends.

This clone was seen only once. The V call is TRBV27, the J call TRBJ2-3; D perhaps matches TRBD1 (5 bases). Germline-derived CDR1 and CDR2 are MNHEY and SMNVEV (reference sequence). This CDR3 spans 12 amino acids. V gave up 4 bases and J gave up 6 bases, with 8 bases separating them. This CDR3 is CASSSPGDTQYF. CDR3 sequence (DNA): TGTGCCAGCAGTTCCCCAGGGGATACGCAGTATTTT.

The rearrangement joins TRBV7-9 to TRBJ2-1; D might be TRBD2 (5 bases). V lost 5 bases and J lost 5, with 16 bases in between. The length of the CDR3 is 15 residues. Germline V gene lookup returns CDR1 SEHNR and CDR2 FQNEAQ (reference sequence). The CDR3 spells CASSPVPRRNNEQFF. CDR3 nucleotides: TGTGCCAGCAGCCCGGTCCCCCGGAGGAACAATGAGCAGTTCTTC.

Regarding this clone: At one boundary the junction diverges from the germline segment, which might be a read error. CDR3 sequence (DNA): TGTGCCAGCAGTCAAGATAGCGGCTCTAGCACAGATACGCAGTATTTT. This codes for CASSQDSGSSTDTQYF. The chain employs TRBV3-1 (or the pseudogene TRBV3-2) and TRBJ2-3, with TRBD2 as a possible D gene (6 bases). The CDR3 loop spans 16 amino acids. The germline V gene has CDR1 LGHDT and CDR2 YNNKEL (reference sequence).

In DNA, the CDR3 is TGTGCCAGCACACCCGGGGTTTCCCCTTACGAGCAGTACTTC. This translates into CASTPGVSPYEQYF. The chain combines TRBV2 with TRBJ2-7; tentative D call: TRBD2 (5 bases). Trimming pared 7 bases from V and 4 bases from J, leaving 17 bases between. This CDR3 is built from 14 residues. Per germline, CDR1 SNHLY and CDR2 FYNNEI.